This T cell receptor beta chain was captured in a study of blood T cell repertoires in COVID-19. At the level of the study: Sites across the United States, Italy and Spain contributed samples from acute and convalescent COVID-19. From T cells, B-cell-depleted T cells, or PBMCs came the material, which was cDNA or gDNA.

Germline lookup yields CDR1 SGHRS and CDR2 YFSETQ. The V gene lost 7 bases and the J gene lost 7 bases, with 20 bases spanning the gap. This CDR3 contains 14 residues. The authors' processing: Amplification with reference gene primers provided the estimates of nucleated cell counts. The assay was immunoSEQ multiplex PCR, and TCRdb's table has in-frame clones only and misses some. The V and J calls and the clone size are those of that table, but D and trimming were determined from the DNA. The table shows nearly 350,000 clones, with about 87% occurring only once. The sample consisted of peripheral blood. V is TRBV5-1 and J is TRBJ1-1; the D is unclear. This TCR was sampled from a woman between 50 and 59 years old with COVID-19, enrolled during active disease. The DNA for the CDR3 is TGCGCCAGCGTACCGTCGGGCCAAGGAGGTGAAGCTTTCTTT. It codes for CASVPSGQGGEAFF.